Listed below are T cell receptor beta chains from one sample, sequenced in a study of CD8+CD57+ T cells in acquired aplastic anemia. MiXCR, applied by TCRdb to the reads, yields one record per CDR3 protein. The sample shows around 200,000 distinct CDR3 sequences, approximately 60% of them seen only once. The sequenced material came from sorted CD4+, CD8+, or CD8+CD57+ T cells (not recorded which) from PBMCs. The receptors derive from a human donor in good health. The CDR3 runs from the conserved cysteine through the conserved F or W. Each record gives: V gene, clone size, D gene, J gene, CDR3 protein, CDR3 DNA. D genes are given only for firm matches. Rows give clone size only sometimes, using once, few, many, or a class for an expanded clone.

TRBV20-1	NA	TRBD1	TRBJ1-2	CSAAQGAQIYGYTF	TGCAGTGCAGCCCAGGGGGCGCAGATCTATGGCTACACCTTC
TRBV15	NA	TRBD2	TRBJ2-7	CATLALAGVSYEQYF	TGTGCCACCTTGGCACTAGCGGGGGTCTCCTACGAGCAGTACTTC
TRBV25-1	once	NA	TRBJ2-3	CASSPGTHRTDTQYF	TGTGCCAGCAGCCCCGGGACCCACCGCACAGATACGCAGTATTTT
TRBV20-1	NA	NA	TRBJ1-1	CSARDQTDTEAFF	TGCAGTGCTAGAGATCAAACCGACACTGAAGCTTTCTTT
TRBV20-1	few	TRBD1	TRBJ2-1	CSAPGGGGQGNIGNEQFF	TGCAGTGCCCCTGGGGGGGGGGGACAGGGCAACATAGGGAATGAGCAGTTCTTC
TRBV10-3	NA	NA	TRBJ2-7	CAISPIGYAYEQYF	TGTGCCATCAGTCCAATCGGCTACGCCTACGAGCAGTACTTC
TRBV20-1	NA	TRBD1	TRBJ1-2	CSAKNLDRGNYGHTF	TGCAGTGCCAAAAACCTCGACAGGGGGAACTATGGCCACACCTTC
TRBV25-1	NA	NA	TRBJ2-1	CASSESRVSYNEQFF	TGTGCCAGCAGTGAAAGTCGAGTCAGCTACAATGAGCAGTTCTTC
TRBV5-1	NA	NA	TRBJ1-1	CASRWETITEAFF	TGCGCCAGCCGCTGGGAAACGATCACTGAAGCTTTCTTT
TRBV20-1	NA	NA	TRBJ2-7	CSARDNTLRRGEQYF	TGCAGTGCTAGAGATAACACCCTGAGGAGGGGGGAGCAGTACTTC
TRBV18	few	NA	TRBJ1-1	CASSLASVNTEAFF	TGTGCCAGCTCCCTCGCATCCGTCAACACTGAAGCTTTCTTT
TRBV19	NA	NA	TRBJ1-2	CAISTARVIGYGYTF	TGTGCCATTAGTACAGCCAGGGTAATAGGCTATGGCTACACCTTC
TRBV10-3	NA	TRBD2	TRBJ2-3	CAISESEGLASDTQYF	TGTGCCATCAGTGAGTCGGAGGGACTAGCATCAGATACGCAGTATTTT
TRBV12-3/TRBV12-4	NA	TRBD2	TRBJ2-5	CASSLMTSGVEGTQYF	TGTGCCAGCAGTTTAATGACTAGCGGGGTTGAGGGGACCCAGTACTTC
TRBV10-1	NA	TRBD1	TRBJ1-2	CASSETDRPDLYTF	TGCGCCAGCAGTGAGACGGACAGGCCGGACCTCTACACCTTC
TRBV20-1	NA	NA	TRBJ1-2	CSARETGQWGYTF	TGCAGTGCTAGAGAAACAGGCCAGTGGGGCTACACCTTC
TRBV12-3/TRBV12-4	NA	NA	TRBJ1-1	CASTTYSRNTEAFF	TGTGCCAGCACCACCTATTCCAGAAACACTGAAGCTTTCTTT
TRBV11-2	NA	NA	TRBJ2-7	CASSSETHEQYF	TGTGCCAGCAGCTCCGAGACCCACGAGCAGTACTTC
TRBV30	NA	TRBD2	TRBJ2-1	CAWSPSGTYNEQFF	TGTGCCTGGAGTCCTAGCGGGACCTACAATGAGCAGTTCTTC
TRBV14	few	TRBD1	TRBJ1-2	CASSPTGTVMRVGYTF	TGTGCCAGCAGCCCAACCGGGACAGTAATGCGAGTTGGCTACACCTTC
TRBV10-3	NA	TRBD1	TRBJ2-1	CAGTGYNEQFF	TGTGCCGGGACAGGCTACAATGAGCAGTTCTTC
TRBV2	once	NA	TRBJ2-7	CASSSPGGAGYEQYF	TGTGCCAGCAGTTCCCCTGGGGGGGCGGGCTACGAGCAGTACTTC
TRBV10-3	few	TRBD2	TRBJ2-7	CAISDSRLAGALDFSYEQYF	TGTGCCATCAGTGACAGTCGACTAGCGGGAGCCCTAGATTTCTCCTACGAGCAGTACTTC
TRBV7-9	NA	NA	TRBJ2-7	CASSSQTGYEQYF	TGTGCCAGCAGCTCTCAGACAGGCTACGAGCAGTACTTC
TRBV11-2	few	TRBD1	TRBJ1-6	CASSLRVLGTGWGSPLHF	TGTGCCAGCAGCCTAAGGGTGTTGGGGACAGGGTGGGGTTCACCCCTCCACTTT
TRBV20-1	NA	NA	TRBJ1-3	CSAMSGFSNKNTIYF	TGCAGTGCTATGTCGGGCTTTTCGAACAAAAACACCATATATTTT
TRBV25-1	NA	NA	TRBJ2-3	CASSDRRGADTQYF	TGTGCCAGCAGTGATCGCAGGGGGGCAGATACGCAGTATTTT
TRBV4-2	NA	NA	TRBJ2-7	CASSQGNRADEQYF	TGTGCCAGCAGCCAAGGGAACAGGGCGGACGAGCAGTACTTC
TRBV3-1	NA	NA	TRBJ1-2	CASSQADGAPLNYGYTF	TGTGCCAGCAGCCAAGCCGACGGAGCTCCGCTGAACTATGGCTACACCTTC
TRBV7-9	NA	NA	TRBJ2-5	CASSHQTGEEEETQYF	TGTGCCAGCAGCCACCAAACCGGGGAGGAGGAGGAGACCCAGTACTTC
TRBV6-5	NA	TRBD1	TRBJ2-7	CASSYSGQGYEQYF	TGTGCCAGCAGTTACTCGGGACAGGGCTACGAGCAGTACTTC
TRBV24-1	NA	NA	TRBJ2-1	CATSNRVVSNEQFF	TGTGCCACCAGTAACAGGGTGGTGTCGAATGAGCAGTTCTTC
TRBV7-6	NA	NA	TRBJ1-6	CASSYVVNSPLHF	TGTGCCAGCAGCTATGTGGTGAATTCACCCCTCCACTTT
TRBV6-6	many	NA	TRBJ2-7	CASTPGGLGYEQYF	TGTGCCAGCACCCCAGGGGGACTGGGCTACGAGCAGTACTTC
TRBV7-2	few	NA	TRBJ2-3	CASSPPNLDTQYF	TGTGCCAGCAGCCCCCCGAACTTGGATACGCAGTATTTT
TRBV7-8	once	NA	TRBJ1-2	CASSFGDGGYTF	TGTGCCAGCAGCTTTGGGGATGGCGGCTACACCTTC
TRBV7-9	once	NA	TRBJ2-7	CASSLGGLYEQYF	TGTGCCAGCAGCTTAGGGGGATTATACGAGCAGTACTTC
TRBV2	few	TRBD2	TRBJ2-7	CASSEAGGEQYF	TGTGCCAGCAGTGAAGCGGGGGGGGAGCAGTACTTC
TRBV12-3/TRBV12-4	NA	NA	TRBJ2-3	CASASRTATQYF	TGTGCCAGCGCCAGCCGGACGGCTACGCAGTATTTT
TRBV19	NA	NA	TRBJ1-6	CASSIQYAPLRF	TGTGCCAGTAGTATACAGTACGCACCCCTCCGCTTT
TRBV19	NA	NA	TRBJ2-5	CARDQALAHQETQYF	TGTGCTAGAGATCAAGCGCTAGCGCACCAAGAGACCCAGTACTTC
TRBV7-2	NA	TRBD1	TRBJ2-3	CASSPQGAGADTQYF	TGTGCCAGCAGTCCACAGGGGGCAGGGGCAGATACGCAGTATTTT
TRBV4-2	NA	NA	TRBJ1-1	CASSQVGTEAFF	TGTGCCAGCAGCCAAGTGGGAACTGAAGCTTTCTTT
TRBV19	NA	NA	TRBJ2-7	CASLEKGLGRNEQYF	TGTGCCAGTCTGGAGAAGGGTCTTGGAAGGAACGAGCAGTACTTC
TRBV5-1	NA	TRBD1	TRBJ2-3	CASSLAGTATDTQYF	TGCGCCAGCAGCTTGGCCGGGACAGCCACAGATACGCAGTATTTT
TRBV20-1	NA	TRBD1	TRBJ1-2	CSARDSGTVLYGYTF	TGCAGTGCTAGAGATTCAGGGACAGTGCTCTATGGCTACACCTTC
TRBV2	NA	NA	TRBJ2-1	CASSDGGYEQFF	TGTGCCAGCAGTGATGGGGGGTATGAGCAGTTCTTC
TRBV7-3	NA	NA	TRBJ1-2	CASSSLGGAAGYTF	TGTGCCAGCAGCTCCTTGGGGGGGGCAGCTGGCTACACCTTC
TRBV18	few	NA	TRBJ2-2	CASSPPHSTGELFF	TGTGCCAGCTCACCACCCCACTCCACCGGGGAGCTGTTTTTT
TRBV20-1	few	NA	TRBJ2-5	CSAGVPQETQYF	TGCAGTGCGGGCGTACCACAAGAGACCCAGTACTTC
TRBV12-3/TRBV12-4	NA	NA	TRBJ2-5	CASSPPGAEETQYF	TGTGCCAGCAGTCCGCCGGGAGCAGAAGAGACCCAGTACTTC
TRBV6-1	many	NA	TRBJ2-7	CASSEAFNPYEQYF	TGTGCCAGCAGTGAAGCTTTTAACCCCTACGAGCAGTACTTC
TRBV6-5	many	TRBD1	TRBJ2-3	CASSSRDRAVWGSDTQYF	TGTGCCAGCAGTTCCCGGGACAGGGCTGTTTGGGGGTCAGATACGCAGTATTTT
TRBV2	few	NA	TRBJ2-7	CAIRLGRAYEQYF	TGTGCCATCCGACTGGGACGTGCTTACGAGCAGTACTTC
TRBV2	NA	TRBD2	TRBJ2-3	CASTSGTTDTQYF	TGTGCCAGCACTAGCGGGACCACAGATACGCAGTATTTT
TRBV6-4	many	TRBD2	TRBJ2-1	CASSTTSGDYNEQFF	TGTGCCAGCAGTACGACTAGCGGGGACTACAATGAGCAGTTCTTC
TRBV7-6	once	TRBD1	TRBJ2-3	CASSERTGAAGDTQYF	TGTGCCAGCAGCGAAAGGACAGGGGCGGCAGGGGATACGCAGTATTTT
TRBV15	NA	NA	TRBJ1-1	CATSSPRRDQRTEAFF	TGTGCCACCAGCTCCCCTAGGCGGGACCAACGGACTGAAGCTTTCTTT
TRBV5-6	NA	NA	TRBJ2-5	CASSSVLESGETQYF	TGTGCCAGCAGCTCCGTACTAGAAAGCGGCGAGACCCAGTACTTC
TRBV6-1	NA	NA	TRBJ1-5	CASSAPQGRQPQHF	TGTGCCAGCAGTGCGCCACAGGGCCGACAGCCCCAGCATTTT